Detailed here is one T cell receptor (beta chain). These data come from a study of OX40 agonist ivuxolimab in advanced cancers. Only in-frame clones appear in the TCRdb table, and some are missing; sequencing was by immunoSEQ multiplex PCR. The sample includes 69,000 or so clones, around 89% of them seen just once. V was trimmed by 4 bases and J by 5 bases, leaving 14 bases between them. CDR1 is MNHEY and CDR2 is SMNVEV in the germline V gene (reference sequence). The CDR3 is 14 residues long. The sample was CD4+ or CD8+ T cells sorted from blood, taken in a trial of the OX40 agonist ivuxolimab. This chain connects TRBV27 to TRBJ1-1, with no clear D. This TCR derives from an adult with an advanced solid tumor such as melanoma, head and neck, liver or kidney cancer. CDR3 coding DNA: TGTGCCAGCAGTTCAATCTTCCCTGGGACTGAAGCTTTCTTT. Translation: CASSSIFPGTEAFF.